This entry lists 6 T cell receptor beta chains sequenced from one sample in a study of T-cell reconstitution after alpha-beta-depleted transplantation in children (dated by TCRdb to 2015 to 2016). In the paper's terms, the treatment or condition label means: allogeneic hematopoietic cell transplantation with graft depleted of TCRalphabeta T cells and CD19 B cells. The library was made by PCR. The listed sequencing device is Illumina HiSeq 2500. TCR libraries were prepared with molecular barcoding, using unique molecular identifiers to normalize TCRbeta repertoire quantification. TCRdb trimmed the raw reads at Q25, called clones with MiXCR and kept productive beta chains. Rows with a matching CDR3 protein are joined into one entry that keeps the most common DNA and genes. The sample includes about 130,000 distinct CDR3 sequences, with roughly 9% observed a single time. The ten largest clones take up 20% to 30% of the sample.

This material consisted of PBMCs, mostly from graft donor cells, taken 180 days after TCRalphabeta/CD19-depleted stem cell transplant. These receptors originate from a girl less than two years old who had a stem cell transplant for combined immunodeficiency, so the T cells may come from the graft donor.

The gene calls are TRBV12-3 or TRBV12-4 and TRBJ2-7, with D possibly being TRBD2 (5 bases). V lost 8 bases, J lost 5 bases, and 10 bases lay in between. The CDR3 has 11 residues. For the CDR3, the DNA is TGTGCCAGCTGTGACGGGAACGAGCAGTACTTC. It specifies CASCDGNEQYF.

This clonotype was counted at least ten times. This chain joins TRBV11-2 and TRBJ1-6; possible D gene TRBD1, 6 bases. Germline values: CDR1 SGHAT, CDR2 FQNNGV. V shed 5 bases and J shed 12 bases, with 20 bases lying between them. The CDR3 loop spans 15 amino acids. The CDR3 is CASSPMGHGVLPLHF. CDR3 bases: TGTGCCAGCAGCCCTATGGGACACGGCGTGTTACCCCTCCACTTT. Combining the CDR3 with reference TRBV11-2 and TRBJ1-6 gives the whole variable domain EAGVAQSPRYKIIEKRQSVAFWCNPISGHATLYWYQQILGQGPKLLIQFQNNGVVDDSQLPKDRFSAERLKGVDSTLKIQPAKLEDSAVYLCASSPMGHGVLPLHFGNGTRLTVT.

CDR3 sequence: CAWTSETNNEQFF. CDR3 DNA sequence: TGTGCCTGGACTAGCGAGACAAACAATGAGCAGTTCTTC. This chain uses TRBV30 with TRBJ2-1; the D gene is possibly TRBD2 (6 bases). Germline CDR1 reads GTSNPN; CDR2 reads SVGIG (reference sequence). The V gene lost 4 bases and the J gene lost 5 bases, with 12 bases spanning the gap. CDR3 length: 13 residues.

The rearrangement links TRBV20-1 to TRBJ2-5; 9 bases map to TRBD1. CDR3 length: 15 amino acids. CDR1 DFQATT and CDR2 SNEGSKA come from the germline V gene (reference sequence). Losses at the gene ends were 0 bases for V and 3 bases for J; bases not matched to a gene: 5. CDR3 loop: CSARDFRTGEETQYF. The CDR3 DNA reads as TGCAGTGCTAGAGATTTTAGGACAGGGGAAGAGACCCAGTACTTC.

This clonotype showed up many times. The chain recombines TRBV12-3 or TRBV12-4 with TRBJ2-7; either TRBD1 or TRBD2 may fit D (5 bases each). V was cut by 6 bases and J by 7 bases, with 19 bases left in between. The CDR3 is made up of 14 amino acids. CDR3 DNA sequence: TGTGCCAGCAGCCAACTAACAGGACGGGGAGAGCAGTACTTC. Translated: CASSQLTGRGEQYF.

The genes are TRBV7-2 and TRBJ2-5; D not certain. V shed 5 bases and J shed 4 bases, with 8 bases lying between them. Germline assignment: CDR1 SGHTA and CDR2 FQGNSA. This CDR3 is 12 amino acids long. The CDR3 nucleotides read TGTGCCAGCAGCCAGCTTGGAGAGACCCAGTACTTC. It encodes CASSQLGETQYF.